Below, 4 T cell receptor beta chains from the same sample are listed, as sequenced in a study of identical twins. Each CDR3 protein gets one entry after TCRdb re-called the 5' RACE reads with MiXCR. Among 400,000 or so distinct CDR3 sequences listed, 9% were seen once. Sequencing was carried out using naive T cells sorted from blood. Source of these receptors: a woman aged 45-65 years in good health.

This clonotype appeared a few times. This chain links TRBV15 with TRBJ1-2; D might be TRBD1 (5 bases). Looked up from germline, CDR1 is LNHNV and CDR2 is YYDKDF (reference sequence). V lost 1 base to trimming and J lost 10 bases, with 25 bases between them. This CDR3 comprises 17 residues. As DNA, the CDR3 is TGTGCCACCAGCAGAGCTCTTTGGGACCTACCAGACAACCTCTACACCTTC. Translating gives CATSRALWDLPDNLYTF.

This clonotype was found a few times. The chain is built from TRBV5-1 and TRBJ1-1; a weak D match, TRBD1 (5 bases). The germline V and J ends were trimmed by 0 bases and 11 bases, with 17 bases remaining between them. Germline CDR1 reads SGHRS; CDR2 reads YFSETQ. The CDR3 loop spans 14 amino acids. The CDR3 loop reads CASSLEQVAFDAFF. CDR3 nucleotide sequence: TGCGCCAGCAGCTTGGAACAGGTCGCCTTCGACGCTTTCTTT. The variable domain in full, with the rest retrieved from reference TRBV5-1 and TRBJ1-1, is KAGVTQTPRYLIKTRGQQVTLSCSPISGHRSVSWYQQTPGQGLQFLFEYFSETQRNKGNFPGRFSGRQFSNSRSEMNVSTLELGDSALYLCASSLEQVAFDAFFGQGTRLTVV.

The V call is TRBV5-1, the J call TRBJ2-3, with 7 bases matching TRBD1. Germline CDR1 SGHRS, CDR2 YFSETQ. Trimming removed 4 bases from V and 2 bases from J; junction bases left unmatched: 10. This CDR3 comprises 16 residues. CDR3 coding DNA: TGCGCCAGCAGCGGGTACGGGACAGAACTCACAGATACGCAGTATTTT. It yields the protein CASSGYGTELTDTQYF.

V usage is TRBV14 and J usage is TRBJ2-3; 13 positions agree with TRBD2. Germline trimming cut 1 base from V and 3 bases from J; bases unmatched to any gene: 4. The CDR3 has 17 amino acids. Germline V gene sequence: CDR1 SGHDN, CDR2 FVKESK. The CDR3 loop is CASSQGKTSGRTDTQYF. The CDR3 DNA is TGTGCCAGCAGCCAAGGAAAGACTAGCGGGAGGACAGATACGCAGTATTTT.